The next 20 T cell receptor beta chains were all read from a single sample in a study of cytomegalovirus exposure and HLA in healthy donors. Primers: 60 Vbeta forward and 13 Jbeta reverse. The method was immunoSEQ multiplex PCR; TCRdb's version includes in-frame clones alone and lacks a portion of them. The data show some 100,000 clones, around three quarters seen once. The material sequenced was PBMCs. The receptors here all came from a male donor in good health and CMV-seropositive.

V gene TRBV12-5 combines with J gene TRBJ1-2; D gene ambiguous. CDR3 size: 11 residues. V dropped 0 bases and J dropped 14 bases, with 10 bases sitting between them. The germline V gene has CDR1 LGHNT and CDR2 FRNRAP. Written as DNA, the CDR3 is TGTGCTAGTGGTTTGGTTCTGGCATCGACCTTC. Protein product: CASGLVLASTF. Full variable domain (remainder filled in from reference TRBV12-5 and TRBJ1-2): DARVTQTPRHKVTEMGQEVTMRCQPILGHNTVFWYRQTMMQGLELLAYFRNRAPLDDSGMPKDRFSAEMPDATLATLKIQPSEPRDSAVYFCASGLVLASTFGSGTRLTVV.

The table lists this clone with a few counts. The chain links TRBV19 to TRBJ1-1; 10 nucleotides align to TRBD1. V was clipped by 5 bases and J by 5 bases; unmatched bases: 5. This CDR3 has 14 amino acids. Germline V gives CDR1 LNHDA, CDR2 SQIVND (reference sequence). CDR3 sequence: CASSAGQGETEAFF. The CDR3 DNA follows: TGTGCCAGTAGTGCCGGACAGGGGGAGACTGAAGCTTTCTTT.

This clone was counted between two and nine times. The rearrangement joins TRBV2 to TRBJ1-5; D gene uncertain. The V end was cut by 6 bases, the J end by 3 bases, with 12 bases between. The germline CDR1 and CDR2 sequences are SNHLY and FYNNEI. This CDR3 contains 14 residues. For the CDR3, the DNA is TGTGCCAGCAGAAAGGAGTCTTCCAATCAGCCCCAGCATTTT. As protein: CASRKESSNQPQHF.

CDR3 sequence: CASSLGGGSEKLFF. CDR3 nucleotide sequence: TGTGCCAGCAGCTTGGGGGGAGGTAGTGAAAAACTGTTTTTT. The chain uses TRBV5-4 and TRBJ1-4; D is unresolved. There are 14 residues in the CDR3. Trimming left V 0 bases short and J 7 bases short, with 10 bases between. Germline loops: CDR1 SGHNT, CDR2 YYREEE (reference sequence).

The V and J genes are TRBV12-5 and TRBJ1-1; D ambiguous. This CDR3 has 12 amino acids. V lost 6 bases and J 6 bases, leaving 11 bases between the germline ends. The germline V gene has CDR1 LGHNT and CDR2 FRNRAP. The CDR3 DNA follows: TGTGCTAGTGGCCCCGGGTGGGCTGAAGCTTTCTTT. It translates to CASGPGWAEAFF. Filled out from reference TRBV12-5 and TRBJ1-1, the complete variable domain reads DARVTQTPRHKVTEMGQEVTMRCQPILGHNTVFWYRQTMMQGLELLAYFRNRAPLDDSGMPKDRFSAEMPDATLATLKIQPSEPRDSAVYFCASGPGWAEAFFGQGTRLTVV.

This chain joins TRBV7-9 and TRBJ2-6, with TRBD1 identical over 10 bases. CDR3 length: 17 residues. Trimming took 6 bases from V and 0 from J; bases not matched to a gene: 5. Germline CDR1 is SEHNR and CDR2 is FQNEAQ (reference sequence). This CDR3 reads CASSPGQGHSGANVLTF. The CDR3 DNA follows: TGTGCCAGCAGTCCGGGACAGGGGCACTCTGGGGCCAACGTCCTGACTTTC. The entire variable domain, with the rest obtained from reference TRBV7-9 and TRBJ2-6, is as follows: DTGVSQNPRHKITKRGQNVTFRCDPISEHNRLYWYRQTLGQGPEFLTYFQNEAQLEKSRLLSDRFSAERPKGSFSTLEIQRTEQGDSAMYLCASSPGQGHSGANVLTFGAGSRLTVL.

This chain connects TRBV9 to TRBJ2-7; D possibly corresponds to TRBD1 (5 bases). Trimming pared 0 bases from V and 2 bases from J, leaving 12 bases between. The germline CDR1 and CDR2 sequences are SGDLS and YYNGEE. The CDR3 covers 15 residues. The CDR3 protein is CASSVAPTAAYEQYF. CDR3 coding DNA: TGTGCCAGCAGCGTAGCCCCGACAGCAGCCTACGAGCAGTACTTC.

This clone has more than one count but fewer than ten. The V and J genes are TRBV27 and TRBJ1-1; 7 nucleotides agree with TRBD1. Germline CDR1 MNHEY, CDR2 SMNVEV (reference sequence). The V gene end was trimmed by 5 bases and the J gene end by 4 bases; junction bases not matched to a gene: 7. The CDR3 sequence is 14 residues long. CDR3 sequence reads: CASSLYRGGTEAFF. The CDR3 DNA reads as TGTGCCAGCAGTCTTTACAGGGGCGGCACTGAAGCTTTCTTT.

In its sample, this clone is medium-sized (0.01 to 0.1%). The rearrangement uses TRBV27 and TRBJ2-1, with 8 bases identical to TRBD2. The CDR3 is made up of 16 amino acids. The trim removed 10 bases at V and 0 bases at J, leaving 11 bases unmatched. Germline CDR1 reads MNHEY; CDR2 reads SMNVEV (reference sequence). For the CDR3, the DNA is TGTGCCACGGGGAGCCCTACTAGCGGCTCCTACAATGAGCAGTTCTTC. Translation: CATGSPTSGSYNEQFF.

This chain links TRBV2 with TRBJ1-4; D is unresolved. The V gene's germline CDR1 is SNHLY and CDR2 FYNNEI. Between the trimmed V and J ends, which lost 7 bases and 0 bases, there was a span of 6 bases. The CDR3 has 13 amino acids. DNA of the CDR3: TGTGCCAGCACCGGTGCAACTAATGAAAAACTGTTTTTT. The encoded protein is CASTGATNEKLFF. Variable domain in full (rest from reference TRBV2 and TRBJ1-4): EPEVTQTPSHQVTQMGQEVILRCVPISNHLYFYWYRQILGQKVEFLVSFYNNEISEKSEIFDDQFSVERPDGSNFTLKIRSTKLEDSAMYFCASTGATNEKLFFGSGTQLSVL.

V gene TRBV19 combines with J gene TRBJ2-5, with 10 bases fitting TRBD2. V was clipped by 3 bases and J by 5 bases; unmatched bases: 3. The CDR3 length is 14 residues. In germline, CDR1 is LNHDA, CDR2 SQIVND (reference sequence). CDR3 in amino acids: CASSIGLAVETQYF. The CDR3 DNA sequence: TGTGCCAGTAGTATTGGACTAGCGGTGGAGACCCAGTACTTC.

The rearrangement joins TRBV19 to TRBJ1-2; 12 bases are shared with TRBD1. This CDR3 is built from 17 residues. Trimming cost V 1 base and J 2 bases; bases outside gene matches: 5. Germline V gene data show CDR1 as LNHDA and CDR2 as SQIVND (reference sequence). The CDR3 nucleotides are TGTGCCAGTAGTATAGCGGGACAGGGGGCGGTCAACTATGGCTACACCTTC. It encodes CASSIAGQGAVNYGYTF.

The CDR3: CASSPNAGGAQLETQYF. The DNA for the CDR3 is TGTGCCAGCAGTCCAAACGCAGGAGGGGCGCAATTGGAGACCCAGTACTTC. J is TRBJ2-5 and V is TRBV7-3, with D perhaps TRBD2 (6 bases). Looked up from germline, CDR1 is SGHTA and CDR2 is FQGTGA. V lost 6 bases to trimming and J lost 5 bases, with 25 bases between them. This CDR3 has 17 residues. Using reference TRBV7-3 and TRBJ2-5 for the parts outside the CDR3, the full variable domain is GAGVSQTPSNKVTEKGKYVELRCDPISGHTALYWYRQSLGQGPEFLIYFQGTGAADDSGLPNDRFFAVRPEGSVSTLKIQRTERGDSAVYLCASSPNAGGAQLETQYFGPGTRLLVL.

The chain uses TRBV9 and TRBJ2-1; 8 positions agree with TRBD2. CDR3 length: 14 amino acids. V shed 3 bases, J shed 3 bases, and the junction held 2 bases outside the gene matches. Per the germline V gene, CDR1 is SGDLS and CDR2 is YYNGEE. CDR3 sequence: CASSDGGGYNEQFF. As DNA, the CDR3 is TGTGCCAGCAGCGACGGGGGGGGCTACAATGAGCAGTTCTTC.

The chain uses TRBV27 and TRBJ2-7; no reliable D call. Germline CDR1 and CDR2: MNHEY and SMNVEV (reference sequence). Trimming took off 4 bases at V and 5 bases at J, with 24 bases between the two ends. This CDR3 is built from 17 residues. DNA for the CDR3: TGTGCCAGCAGTTCCCCTCGTGCGGCTATTGGTCCCAACGAGCAGTACTTC. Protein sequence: CASSSPRAAIGPNEQYF.

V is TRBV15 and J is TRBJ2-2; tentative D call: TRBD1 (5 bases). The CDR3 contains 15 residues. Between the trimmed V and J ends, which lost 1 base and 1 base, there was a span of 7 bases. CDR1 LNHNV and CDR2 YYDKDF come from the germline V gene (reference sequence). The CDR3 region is CATSRGTLNTGELFF. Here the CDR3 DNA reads TGTGCCACCAGCAGAGGGACATTGAACACCGGGGAGCTGTTTTTT. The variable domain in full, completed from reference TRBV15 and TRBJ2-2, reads DAMVIQNPRYQVTQFGKPVTLSCSQTLNHNVMYWYQQKSSQAPKLLFHYYDKDFNNEADTPDNFQSRRPNTSFCFLDIRSPGLGDTAMYLCATSRGTLNTGELFFGEGSRLTVL.

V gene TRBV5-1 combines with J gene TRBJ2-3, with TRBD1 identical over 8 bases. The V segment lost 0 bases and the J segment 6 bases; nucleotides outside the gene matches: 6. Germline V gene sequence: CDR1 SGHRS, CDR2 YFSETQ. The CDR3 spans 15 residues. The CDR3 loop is CASSLEQGAVDTQYF. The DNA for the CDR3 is TGCGCCAGCAGCTTGGAGCAGGGGGCGGTGGATACGCAGTATTTT.

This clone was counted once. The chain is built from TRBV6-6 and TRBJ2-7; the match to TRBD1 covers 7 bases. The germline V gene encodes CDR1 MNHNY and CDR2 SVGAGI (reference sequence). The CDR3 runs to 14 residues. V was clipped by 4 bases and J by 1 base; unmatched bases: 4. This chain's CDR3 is CASSSRQGSYEQYF. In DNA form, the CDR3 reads TGTGCCAGCAGTTCACGACAGGGATCCTACGAGCAGTACTTC.

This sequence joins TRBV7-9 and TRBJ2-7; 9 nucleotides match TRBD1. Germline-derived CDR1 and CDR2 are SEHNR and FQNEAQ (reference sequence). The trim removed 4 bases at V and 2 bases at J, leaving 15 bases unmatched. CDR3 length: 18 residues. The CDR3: CASSSPVWDRVGTYEQYF. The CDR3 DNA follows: TGTGCCAGCAGCTCCCCCGTTTGGGACAGGGTAGGGACCTACGAGCAGTACTTC. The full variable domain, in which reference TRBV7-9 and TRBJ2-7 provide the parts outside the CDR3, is DTGVSQNPRHKITKRGQNVTFRCDPISEHNRLYWYRQTLGQGPEFLTYFQNEAQLEKSRLLSDRFSAERPKGSFSTLEIQRTEQGDSAMYLCASSSPVWDRVGTYEQYFGPGTRLTVT.

CDR3 coding DNA: TGTGCTAGTGGCCGTGACAGAAATGAGCAGTTCTTC. Translation: CASGRDRNEQFF. The gene calls are TRBV12-5 and TRBJ2-1; possibly TRBD1 for D (5 bases). The CDR3 is 12 amino acids. Germline CDR1 LGHNT, CDR2 FRNRAP. V was cut by 6 bases and J by 7 bases, with 10 bases left in between.